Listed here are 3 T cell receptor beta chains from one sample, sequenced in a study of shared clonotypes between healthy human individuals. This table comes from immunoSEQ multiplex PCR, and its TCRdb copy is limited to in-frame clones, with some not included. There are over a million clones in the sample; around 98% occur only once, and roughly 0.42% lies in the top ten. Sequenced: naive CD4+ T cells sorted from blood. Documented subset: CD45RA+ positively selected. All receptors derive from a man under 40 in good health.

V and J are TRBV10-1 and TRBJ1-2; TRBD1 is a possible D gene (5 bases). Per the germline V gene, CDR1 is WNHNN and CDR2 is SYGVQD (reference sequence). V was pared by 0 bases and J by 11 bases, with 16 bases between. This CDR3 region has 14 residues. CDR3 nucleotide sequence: TGCGCCAGCAGTGAGTCGAAGACAGACGGGAAATACACCTTC. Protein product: CASSESKTDGKYTF.

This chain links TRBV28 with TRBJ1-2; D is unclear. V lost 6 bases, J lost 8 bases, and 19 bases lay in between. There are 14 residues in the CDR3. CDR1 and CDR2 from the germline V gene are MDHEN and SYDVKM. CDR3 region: CASSLEVAPEGYTF. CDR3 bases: TGTGCCAGCAGCCTTGAGGTGGCACCGGAAGGCTACACCTTC.

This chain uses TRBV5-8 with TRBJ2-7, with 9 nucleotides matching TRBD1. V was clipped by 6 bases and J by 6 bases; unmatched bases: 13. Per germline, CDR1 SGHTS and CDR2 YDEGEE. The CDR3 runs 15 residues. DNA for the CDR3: TGTGCCAGCACTCCCGCGGGACAGGGATGGTTCGAGCAGTACTTC. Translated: CASTPAGQGWFEQYF. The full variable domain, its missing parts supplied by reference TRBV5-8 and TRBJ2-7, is EAGVTQSPTHLIKTRGQQATLRCSPISGHTSVYWYQQALGLGLQFLLWYDEGEERNRGNFPPRFSGRQFPNYSSELNVNALELEDSALYLCASTPAGQGWFEQYFGPGTRLTVT.